Listed here is a single TCR beta chain. Germline lookup yields CDR1 SGHAT and CDR2 FQNNGV. Trimming took 5 bases from V and 10 from J; bases not matched to a gene: 11. The length of the CDR3 is 16 residues. The sample comes from a study of blood T cell repertoires in COVID-19. Study in general: The study drew acute and convalescent COVID-19 samples from the United States, Italy and Spain. The analysed material was cDNA or gDNA that came from T cells, B-cell-depleted T cells, or PBMCs.

Under the authors' procedure: Nucleated cell counts were estimated from reference gene primer amplification. The data were produced by immunoSEQ multiplex PCR, yet TCRdb's version contains in-frame clones alone and is incomplete. The DNA gave D and trimming, while V, J and clone size come from that table. The sample holds tens of thousands of clones; around nine tenths are singletons and the top ten take around 11%. The sequencing input was peripheral blood. The rearrangement links TRBV11-2 to TRBJ2-1; TRBD2 matches at 13 bases. This receptor was obtained from a man in his 60s with active COVID-19. CDR3 residues: CASSHKTSGRLEEQFF. The CDR3 DNA reads as TGTGCCAGCAGCCATAAGACTAGCGGGAGGCTGGAGGAGCAGTTCTTC. Full variable domain (missing parts from reference TRBV11-2 and TRBJ2-1): EAGVAQSPRYKIIEKRQSVAFWCNPISGHATLYWYQQILGQGPKLLIQFQNNGVVDDSQLPKDRFSAERLKGVDSTLKIQPAKLEDSAVYLCASSHKTSGRLEEQFFGPGTRLTVL.